Listed below are T cell receptor beta chains from one sample, sequenced in a study of neurological immune-mediated disorders. In TCRdb, the 5' RACE reads were re-called with MiXCR into one record per CDR3 protein. In the table there are around 71,000 distinct CDR3 sequences, 12% to 15% of which are singletons. Sequenced sample: PBMCs. The receptors shown here come from a female donor with HTLV-1-associated myelopathy (HAM/TSP). CDR3s include the opening cysteine and the closing phenylalanine or tryptophan. The D gene is left open where the match is weak. Size is omitted from some rows. Given values are once, few, many or a class for expanded clones.

-	TRBV4-1	TRBJ2-5	many	TGCGCCAGCAGCCAAGACGGAGGGGTCCCTCTCCAAGAGACCCAGTACTTC	CASSQDGGVPLQETQYF
TRBD2	TRBV12-3/TRBV12-4	TRBJ2-7	-	TGTGCCAGCAGCGCCCATGCGGGGGTCGGCCCGTACGAGCAGTACTTC	CASSAHAGVGPYEQYF
-	TRBV5-1	TRBJ2-1	few	TGCGCCAGCAGCTTTCCTAAGATGACAGGAACCTACAATGAGCAGTTCTTC	CASSFPKMTGTYNEQFF
-	TRBV7-9	TRBJ1-6	many	TGTGCCAGCAGCTTAGTTTCCCTCAGGGATTCACCCCTCCACTTT	CASSLVSLRDSPLHF
TRBD1	TRBV2	TRBJ2-7	many	TGTGCCAGCAGACCGGGACAGGGTACCTACGAGCAGTACTTC	CASRPGQGTYEQYF
TRBD1	TRBV10-3	TRBJ2-1	many	TGTGCCATCAGTGATTTTTGGACAGGGATCGACAATGAGCAGTTCTTC	CAISDFWTGIDNEQFF
TRBD1	TRBV28	TRBJ2-7	many	TGTGCCAGCAGTTCTGGACAGGCGATCTACGAGCAGTACTTC	CASSSGQAIYEQYF
TRBD2	TRBV6-6	TRBJ2-3	few	TGTGCCAGCAGTTACGGCGGGGGAAAGTCAGATACGCAGTATTTT	CASSYGGGKSDTQYF
TRBD1	TRBV5-1	TRBJ2-3	many	TGCGCCAGCAGCCGGGGACAGAACACAGATACGCAGTATTTT	CASSRGQNTDTQYF
-	TRBV28	TRBJ1-3	many	TGTGCCAGCAGCAATACAGGGCGGGGAAACACCATATATTTT	CASSNTGRGNTIYF
-	TRBV5-1	TRBJ2-7	many	TGCGCCAGCAGCTTGGTTACAGGGTTGATGTACGAGCAGTACTTC	CASSLVTGLMYEQYF
-	TRBV20-1	TRBJ1-5	many	TGCAGTGCTAGAGTAGGTGGGGGAAATCAGCCCCAGCATTTT	CSARVGGGNQPQHF
TRBD2	TRBV5-1	TRBJ2-3	-	TGCGCCAGCACCTATAGCGGGGGAGGATCAGATACGCAGTATTTT	CASTYSGGGSDTQYF
TRBD1	TRBV28	TRBJ2-7	few	TGTGCCAGCCAGGGACAGCCCAACTACGAGCAGTACTTC	CASQGQPNYEQYF
-	TRBV4-1	TRBJ2-1	many	TGCGCCAGCAGCCAAGAAGGGGGAGCGGTGGTGTCCAATGAGCAGTTCTTC	CASSQEGGAVVSNEQFF
-	TRBV5-1	TRBJ2-1	many	TGCGCCAGCAGCTTGGGAGGCGACAATGAGCAGTTCTTC	CASSLGGDNEQFF
-	TRBV5-4	TRBJ2-2	-	TGTGCCAGCAGCTTGGGTGCCCGGGGCGGAAACACCGGGGAGCTGTTTTTT	CASSLGARGGNTGELFF
TRBD1	TRBV10-3	TRBJ2-2	many	TGTGCCAGCAGCCGGACAGGGGACGGGGAGCTGTTTTTT	CASSRTGDGELFF
-	TRBV2	TRBJ2-1	many	TGTGCCAGCTGCACAGGTTCCTACAATGAGCAGTTCTTC	CASCTGSYNEQFF
-	TRBV5-1	TRBJ2-3	few	TGCGCCAGCAGCTTGTCACAGAGAAGCCCAGATACGCAGTATTTT	CASSLSQRSPDTQYF
-	TRBV6-4	TRBJ2-3	many	TGTGCCAGTACGATCGGGATTCCTAGCACAGATACGCAGTATTTT	CASTIGIPSTDTQYF
-	TRBV6-2/TRBV6-3	TRBJ2-1	few	TGTGCCAGCAGGAAGATGGGGTTTCGGGAATACAATGAGCAGTTCTTC	CASRKMGFREYNEQFF
-	TRBV7-2	TRBJ2-1	many	TGTGCCAGCAGCTTCCGGAGGGCGGGGAGTTACAATGAGCAGTTCTTC	CASSFRRAGSYNEQFF
-	TRBV5-6	TRBJ2-4	many	TGTGCCAGCAGCCGACAGGCGGGGAACATTCAGTACTTC	CASSRQAGNIQYF
-	TRBV20-1	TRBJ2-3	many	TGCAGTGCTAGAGATCCTGTTGGAGGCGGGGGCACAGATACGCAGTATTTT	CSARDPVGGGGTDTQYF
-	TRBV10-3	TRBJ1-5	many	TGTGCCATCAGCCCCCAGAGTAGCAATCAGCCCCAGCATTTT	CAISPQSSNQPQHF
-	TRBV20-1	TRBJ1-2	many	TGCAGTGCTAGAAAGGATAGGCCAGACTACACCTTC	CSARKDRPDYTF
TRBD1	TRBV3-1	TRBJ1-1	-	TGTGCCAGCAGCCGGCCCGGACAGGAGAGAACTGAAGCTTTCTTT	CASSRPGQERTEAFF
-	TRBV27	TRBJ2-7	few	TGTGCCAGCAGTTTATCCGCCGTCAGGGGGGCGTACTCCTACGAGCAGTACTTC	CASSLSAVRGAYSYEQYF
-	TRBV24-1	TRBJ2-6	few	TGTGCCACCAGTGCGACTTTGGCAGTTGGAGCCTCTGGGGCCAACGTCCTGACTTTC	CATSATLAVGASGANVLTF